The source of this TCR beta chain is a study of cytomegalovirus exposure and HLA in healthy donors. Use of 60 Vbeta and 13 Jbeta primers characterized the PCR. Assay: immunoSEQ multiplex PCR; the TCRdb copy retains only in-frame clones and omits some. This sample has some 89,000 clones, with 81% found just once. Germline loops: CDR1 SGDLS, CDR2 YYNGEE. V gave up 0 bases and J gave up 5 bases; unmatched junction bases: 7. The CDR3 length is 15 residues. Sequences were obtained from PBMCs. The receptor was derived from a woman in her 30s in good health and CMV-seronegative. The rearrangement links TRBV9 to TRBJ2-5; TRBD1 aligns across 7 bases. The CDR3 region is CASSVEGQGVETQYF. The CDR3 nucleotides are TGTGCCAGCAGCGTAGAAGGGCAGGGGGTCGAGACCCAGTACTTC.